The next 24 T cell receptor beta chains were all read from a single sample in a study of cytomegalovirus exposure and HLA in healthy donors. 60 Vbeta and 13 Jbeta primers were used in PCR. Repertoires were generated with immunoSEQ multiplex PCR, while TCRdb's copy carries only in-frame clones and drops some. The sample holds roughly 120,000 clones; over 75% are singletons and the top ten take less than 6%. Sequenced: PBMCs. The receptors were gathered from a man aged 18 to 30 in good health and CMV-seropositive.

The chain recombines TRBV19 with TRBJ1-1; TRBD1 matches 7 bases. Unmatched junction bases numbered 2, after V lost 9 bases and J lost 1 base. The CDR3 is made up of 12 amino acids. Germline values: CDR1 LNHDA, CDR2 SQIVND (reference sequence). As DNA, the CDR3 is TGTGCCAGCGACAGGGAGAACACTGAAGCTTTCTTT. Translation: CASDRENTEAFF.

This chain links TRBV9 with TRBJ2-1, with TRBD2 identical over 7 bases. Germline CDR1 and CDR2: SGDLS and YYNGEE. CDR3 length: 10 residues. CDR3 amino acids: CRRRESEQFF. CDR3 coding DNA: TGTAGAAGGCGGGAGAGTGAGCAGTTCTTC.

The J gene is TRBJ1-1, the V gene TRBV10-3, with D uncertain. V dropped 6 bases and J dropped 3 bases, with 5 bases sitting between them. The germline V gene encodes CDR1 ENHRY and CDR2 SYGVKD. The CDR3 has 11 residues. CDR3 nucleotide sequence: TGTGCCATCAGGGCGGACACTGAAGCTTTCTTT. This gives the protein CAIRADTEAFF.

J is TRBJ1-4 and V is TRBV19; D possibly corresponds to TRBD1 (5 bases). CDR3 length: 13 amino acids. Germline-derived CDR1 and CDR2 are LNHDA and SQIVND (reference sequence). V was trimmed by 3 bases and J by 4 bases, leaving 6 bases between them. In DNA, the CDR3 is TGTGCCAGTAGTATTCAGGGTAATGAAAAACTGTTTTTT. This codes for CASSIQGNEKLFF.

The chain combines TRBV5-6 with TRBJ2-7; D is uncertain. CDR1 is SGHDT and CDR2 is YYEEEE in the germline V gene. The CDR3 extends over 14 amino acids. V was cut by 0 bases and J by 1 base, with 8 bases left in between. As DNA, the CDR3 is TGTGCCAGCAGCTTGGATGAGGTATCCTACGAGCAGTACTTC. It encodes CASSLDEVSYEQYF.

V and J are TRBV5-6 and TRBJ2-3; D is perhaps TRBD2 (6 bases). V lost 0 bases and J lost 8, with 16 bases in between. The length of the CDR3 is 15 residues. Germline lookup yields CDR1 SGHDT and CDR2 YYEEEE. CDR3 sequence (DNA): TGTGCCAGCAGCTTGGGGGGACTGTCGCAGGGTACGCAGTATTTT. Translation: CASSLGGLSQGTQYF.

The chain combines TRBV27 with TRBJ1-2; D gene uncertain. Germline values: CDR1 MNHEY, CDR2 SMNVEV (reference sequence). Trimming took off 6 bases at V and 4 bases at J, with 12 bases between the two ends. CDR3 length equals 13 residues. Here the CDR3 DNA reads TGTGCCAGCAGCCAAGACACCCTCTATGGCTACACCTTC. Residues: CASSQDTLYGYTF.

The V gene is TRBV2, the J gene TRBJ1-5; D might be TRBD1 (6 bases). CDR3 length: 15 residues. Germline V gene data show CDR1 as SNHLY and CDR2 as FYNNEI. V was clipped by 7 bases and J by 0 bases, with 13 bases between them. CDR3 residues: CASTLYRASNQPQHF. CDR3 bases: TGTGCCAGCACCTTGTACAGGGCTAGCAATCAGCCCCAGCATTTT.

The chain employs TRBV6-1 and TRBJ1-5; 9 nucleotides agree with TRBD1. With V trimmed by 7 bases and J by 4 bases, 8 bases remained unmatched. CDR3 length equals 15 residues. The germline V gene encodes CDR1 MNHNS and CDR2 SASEGT. For the CDR3, the DNA is TGTGCCAGCACCCGCCGGGACAGGGAGAATCAGCCCCAGCATTTT. Amino acids: CASTRRDRENQPQHF.

The chain employs TRBV28 and TRBJ1-2; tentatively, D is TRBD1 (5 bases). The V end lost 2 bases, the J end lost 5 bases, and 12 bases lay between the germline ends. The CDR3 totals 14 residues. Per the germline V gene, CDR1 is MDHEN and CDR2 is SYDVKM. This chain's CDR3 is CASSLGARLYGYTF. The CDR3 coding sequence is TGTGCCAGCAGTTTAGGGGCGCGATTGTATGGCTACACCTTC.

This sequence joins TRBV5-1 and TRBJ2-1, with TRBD1 identical over 8 bases. Trimming cost V 4 bases and J 5 bases; bases outside gene matches: 8. CDR3 length equals 15 residues. The germline CDR1 and CDR2 sequences are SGHRS and YFSETQ. DNA for the CDR3: TGCGCCAGCAGCACCCCGGGACAGGCCGACAATGAGCAGTTCTTC. This gives the protein CASSTPGQADNEQFF.

This chain uses TRBV4-1 with TRBJ1-5, with no clear D. The CDR3 runs to 13 residues. Germline CDR1 and CDR2: MGHRA and YSYEKL. Trimming pared 1 base from V and 3 bases from J, leaving 4 bases between. The CDR3 here is CASSQAFNQPQHF. Here the CDR3 DNA reads TGCGCCAGCAGCCAAGCCTTCAATCAGCCCCAGCATTTT.

DNA for the CDR3: TGTGCCACCAGCAGAGTGCCACCTTCTAGCGGGGGCTCCAGCACAGATACGCAGTATTTT. Translation gives CATSRVPPSSGGSSTDTQYF. The chain recombines TRBV15 with TRBJ2-3; 10 bases align to TRBD2. CDR1 is LNHNV, CDR2 YYDKDF, per germline (reference sequence). The CDR3 is 20 amino acids. V lost 1 base and J lost 0; bases outside the gene matches: 13. The complete variable domain, with remaining parts taken from reference TRBV15 and TRBJ2-3, reads DAMVIQNPRYQVTQFGKPVTLSCSQTLNHNVMYWYQQKSSQAPKLLFHYYDKDFNNEADTPDNFQSRRPNTSFCFLDIRSPGLGDTAMYLCATSRVPPSSGGSSTDTQYFGPGTRLTVL.

This clone has more than one count but fewer than ten. The chain links TRBV28 to TRBJ1-1; 11 nucleotides match TRBD1. The CDR3 is 15 amino acids. CDR1 MDHEN and CDR2 SYDVKM come from the germline V gene. Unmatched junction bases numbered 2, after V lost 1 base and J lost 4 bases. For the CDR3, the DNA is TGTGCCAGCAGTTTATCCGGGACAGGGGGCACTGAAGCTTTCTTT. This gives the protein CASSLSGTGGTEAFF.

The chain is built from TRBV19 and TRBJ2-7, with D maybe TRBD2 (5 bases). This CDR3 spans 14 amino acids. Trimming cost V 0 bases and J 6 bases, with 12 bases left between them. Germline CDR1 reads LNHDA; CDR2 reads SQIVND (reference sequence). The CDR3 DNA follows: TGTGCCAGTAGTATAGAAAACAGAGAGGGCGAGCAGTACTTC. Translated: CASSIENREGEQYF.

This chain links TRBV19 with TRBJ2-1; D unresolved. In germline, CDR1 is LNHDA, CDR2 SQIVND (reference sequence). Between the trimmed V and J ends, which lost 1 base and 0 bases, there was a span of 7 bases. This CDR3 contains 15 residues. CDR3 bases: TGTGCCAGTAGTATAGGTCCGAGCTCCTACAATGAGCAGTTCTTC. Its protein is CASSIGPSSYNEQFF.

This clone has just a few counts. J is TRBJ1-4 and V is TRBV19; D remains ambiguous. CDR1 is LNHDA and CDR2 is SQIVND in the germline V gene (reference sequence). V was clipped by 6 bases and J by 12 bases, with 11 bases between them. The CDR3 consists of 11 residues. The CDR3 here is CASRVTQELFF. The CDR3 bases are TGTGCCAGTAGGGTTACACAAGAACTGTTTTTT.

The J gene is TRBJ2-1, the V gene TRBV7-9; D perhaps matches TRBD2 (5 bases). V was clipped by 5 bases and J by 6 bases, with 17 bases between them. This CDR3 spans 15 amino acids. CDR1 SEHNR and CDR2 FQNEAQ come from the germline V gene (reference sequence). The CDR3 is CASSHTASGTNEQFF. CDR3 DNA: TGTGCCAGCAGCCACACTGCCAGCGGAACCAATGAGCAGTTCTTC. Full variable domain (rest looked up from reference TRBV7-9 and TRBJ2-1): DTGVSQNPRHKITKRGQNVTFRCDPISEHNRLYWYRQTLGQGPEFLTYFQNEAQLEKSRLLSDRFSAERPKGSFSTLEIQRTEQGDSAMYLCASSHTASGTNEQFFGPGTRLTVL.

CDR3 in amino acids: CASSIGTAIDEKLFF. The CDR3 DNA is TGTGCCAGTAGTATAGGGACAGCTATAGATGAAAAACTGTTTTTT. This chain joins TRBV19 and TRBJ1-4, with D perhaps matching TRBD1 (6 bases). Trimming removed 1 base from V and 6 bases from J, with 12 bases in between. This CDR3 has 15 amino acids. Germline V gene data show CDR1 as LNHDA and CDR2 as SQIVND (reference sequence).

This clone was seen a handful of times. The DNA of the CDR3 is TGTGCCAGCAGTTTACGGCAGGCACCCTACGAGCAGTACTTC. Translation gives CASSLRQAPYEQYF. The chain uses TRBV27 and TRBJ2-7; D remains ambiguous. Trimming removed 2 bases at V and 2 bases at J, with 10 bases between. The CDR3 has 14 residues. Germline V gene sequence: CDR1 MNHEY, CDR2 SMNVEV (reference sequence).

V is TRBV29-1 and J is TRBJ2-7; 13 nucleotides line up with TRBD2. J gave up 0 bases and V 7 bases, and 15 bases lay outside the gene matches. From germline, CDR1 is SQVTM and CDR2 ANQGSEA. The CDR3 sequence is 18 residues long. In nucleotides, the CDR3 is TGCAGCGCTACCACTGGACTAGCGGGAGAGAAAGGCTCCTACGAGCAGTACTTC. This sequence encodes CSATTGLAGEKGSYEQYF.

V usage is TRBV25-1 and J usage is TRBJ1-2; D gene uncertain. Per the germline V gene, CDR1 is MGHDK and CDR2 is SYGVNS. The CDR3 covers 12 residues. With 1 base removed from V and 3 bases from J, the gap between germline ends came to 3 bases. The CDR3, as DNA: TGTGCCAGCAGTGAATTCGACTATGGCTACACCTTC. This sequence encodes CASSEFDYGYTF.

The chain joins TRBV18 to TRBJ2-7, with 13 positions matching TRBD2. Germline V gives CDR1 KGHSH, CDR2 LQKENI. V was pared by 5 bases and J by 6 bases, with 7 bases of the junction left unmatched. This CDR3 has 15 amino acids. The DNA of the CDR3 is TGTGCCAGCTCAACGGCACTAGCGGGAGGGGGCGAGCAGTACTTC. This sequence encodes CASSTALAGGGEQYF.

The chain recombines TRBV7-6 with TRBJ1-1; D is possibly TRBD1 (5 bases). CDR3 size: 13 residues. Between the trimmed V and J ends, which lost 2 bases and 6 bases, there was a span of 10 bases. Germline assignment: CDR1 SGHVS and CDR2 FNYEAQ. CDR3 coding DNA: TGTGCCAGCAGCTTACCCGCGGGGGCTGAAGCTTTCTTT. This gives the protein CASSLPAGAEAFF.